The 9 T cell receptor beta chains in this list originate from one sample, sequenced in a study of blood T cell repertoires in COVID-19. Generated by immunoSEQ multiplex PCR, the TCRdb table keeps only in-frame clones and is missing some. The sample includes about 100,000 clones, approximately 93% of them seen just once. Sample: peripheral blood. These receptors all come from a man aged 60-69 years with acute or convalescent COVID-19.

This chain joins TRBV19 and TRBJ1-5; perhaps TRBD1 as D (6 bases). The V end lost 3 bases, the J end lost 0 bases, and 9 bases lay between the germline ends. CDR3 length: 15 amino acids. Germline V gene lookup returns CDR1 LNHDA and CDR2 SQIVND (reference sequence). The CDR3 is CASSIQGYSNQPQHF. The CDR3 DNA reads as TGTGCCAGTAGTATTCAGGGGTATAGCAATCAGCCCCAGCATTTT.

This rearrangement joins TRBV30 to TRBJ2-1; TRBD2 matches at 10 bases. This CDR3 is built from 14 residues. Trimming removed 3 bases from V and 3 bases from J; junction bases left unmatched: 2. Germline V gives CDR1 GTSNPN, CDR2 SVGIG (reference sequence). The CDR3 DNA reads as TGTGCCTGGAGCGGACTAGCGGTCTACAATGAGCAGTTCTTC. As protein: CAWSGLAVYNEQFF.

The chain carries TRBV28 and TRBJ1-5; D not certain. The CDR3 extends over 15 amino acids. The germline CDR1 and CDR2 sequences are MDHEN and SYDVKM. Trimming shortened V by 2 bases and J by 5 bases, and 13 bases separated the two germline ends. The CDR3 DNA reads TGTGCCAGCAGTTTAGGCGCGCCGGCGGATCAGCCCCAGCATTTT. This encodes CASSLGAPADQPQHF. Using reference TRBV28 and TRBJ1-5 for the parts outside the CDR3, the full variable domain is DVKVTQSSRYLVKRTGEKVFLECVQDMDHENMFWYRQDPGLGLRLIYFSYDVKMKEKGDIPEGYSVSREKKERFSLILESASTNQTSMYLCASSLGAPADQPQHFGDGTRLSIL.

The CDR3 is CASSLMNTGELFF. The DNA of the CDR3 is TGTGCCAGCAGCCTAATGAACACCGGGGAGCTGTTTTTT. The chain employs TRBV7-2 and TRBJ2-2; D gene ambiguous. V was clipped by 5 bases and J by 1 base, with 5 bases between them. Germline V CDR1 and CDR2: SGHTA, FQGNSA. The CDR3 covers 13 residues. Full variable domain (remainder filled in from reference TRBV7-2 and TRBJ2-2): GAGVSQSPSNKVTEKGKDVELRCDPISGHTALYWYRQSLGQGLEFLIYFQGNSAPDKSGLPSDRFSAERTGGSVSTLTIQRTQQEDSAVYLCASSLMNTGELFFGEGSRLTVL.

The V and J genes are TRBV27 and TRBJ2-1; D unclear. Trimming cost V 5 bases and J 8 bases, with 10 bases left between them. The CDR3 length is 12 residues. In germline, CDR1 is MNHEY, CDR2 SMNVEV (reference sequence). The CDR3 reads CASSEYLHEQFF. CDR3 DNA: TGTGCCAGCAGTGAATACTTGCATGAGCAGTTCTTC.

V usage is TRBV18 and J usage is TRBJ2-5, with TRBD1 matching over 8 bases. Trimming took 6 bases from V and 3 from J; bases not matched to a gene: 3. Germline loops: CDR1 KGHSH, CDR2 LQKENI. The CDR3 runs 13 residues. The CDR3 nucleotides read TGTGCCAGCTCGGAGGGACAGGAAGAGACCCAGTACTTC. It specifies CASSEGQEETQYF.

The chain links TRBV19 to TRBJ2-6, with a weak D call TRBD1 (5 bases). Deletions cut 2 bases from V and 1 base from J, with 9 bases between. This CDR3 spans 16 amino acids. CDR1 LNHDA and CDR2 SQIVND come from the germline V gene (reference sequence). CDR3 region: CASSIQGRSGANVLTF. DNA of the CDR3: TGTGCCAGTAGTATACAGGGTAGGTCTGGGGCCAACGTCCTGACTTTC.

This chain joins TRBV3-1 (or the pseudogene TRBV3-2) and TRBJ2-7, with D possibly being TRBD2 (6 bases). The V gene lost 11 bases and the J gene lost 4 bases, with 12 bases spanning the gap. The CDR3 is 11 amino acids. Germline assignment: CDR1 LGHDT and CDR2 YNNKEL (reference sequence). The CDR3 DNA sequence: TGTGCCCAGCGGGTTCTTTACGAGCAGTACGTC. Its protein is CAQRVLYEQYV.

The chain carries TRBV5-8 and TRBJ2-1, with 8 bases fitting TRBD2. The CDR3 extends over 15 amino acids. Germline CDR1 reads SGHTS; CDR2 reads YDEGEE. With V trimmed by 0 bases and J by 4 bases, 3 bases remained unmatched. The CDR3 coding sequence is TGTGCCAGCAGCTTGGCCGGGAGGGCGTACAATGAGCAGTTCTTC. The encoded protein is CASSLAGRAYNEQFF.